The 14 T cell receptor beta chains in this list originate from one sample, sequenced in a study of shared clonotypes between healthy human individuals. The method was immunoSEQ multiplex PCR; TCRdb's version includes in-frame clones alone and lacks a portion of them. The repertoire holds roughly 2.4 million clones, with around 95% as singletons. Sequencing input: naive CD4+ T cells sorted from blood. Stated subset: CD45RA+ positively selected. These receptors originate from a young man in good health.

V and J are TRBV28 and TRBJ1-3; possibly TRBD1 for D (5 bases). The V end was cut by 5 bases, the J end by 1 base, with 12 bases between. Germline CDR1 reads MDHEN; CDR2 reads SYDVKM. The CDR3 spans 15 residues. The CDR3 sequence: CASSQLTASGNTIYF. For the CDR3, the DNA is TGTGCCAGCAGTCAATTGACAGCTTCTGGAAACACCATATATTTT.

This sequence joins TRBV28 and TRBJ1-2; D unclear. From germline, CDR1 is MDHEN and CDR2 SYDVKM. The CDR3 extends over 14 amino acids. V was cut by 7 bases and J by 5 bases, with 17 bases left in between. CDR3 protein: CASTRWRGLYGYTF. In DNA, the CDR3 is TGTGCCAGCACCAGATGGAGAGGTCTGTATGGCTACACCTTC.

The genes are TRBV6-5 and TRBJ2-7; D may match TRBD1 or TRBD2 (5 bases each). In germline, CDR1 is MNHEY, CDR2 SVGAGI. This CDR3 spans 13 amino acids. With 8 bases removed from V and 5 bases from J, the gap between germline ends came to 16 bases. The CDR3 DNA reads TGTGCCAGCCGTGCCGAGGGGCGCCACGAGCAGTACTTC. Its translation: CASRAEGRHEQYF.

V usage is TRBV12-5 and J usage is TRBJ2-5; no reliable D call. Deletions cut 5 bases from V and 2 bases from J, with 12 bases between. CDR1 is LGHNT, CDR2 FRNRAP, per germline. This CDR3 has 14 residues. The CDR3 DNA follows: TGTGCTAGTGGTCCGTGGCTCCCACAAGAGACCCAGTACTTC. Translation: CASGPWLPQETQYF.

This chain joins TRBV2 and TRBJ1-6; D is possibly TRBD1 (5 bases). The CDR3 extends over 15 amino acids. Trimming took 3 bases from V and 5 from J, leaving 11 bases between them. Per the germline V gene, CDR1 is SNHLY and CDR2 is FYNNEI. The CDR3 nucleotides are TGTGCCAGCAGTGATCGGGGGACCCATAATTCACCCCTCCACTTT. Protein product: CASSDRGTHNSPLHF.

As regards this clone: Within the sample, other DNA sequences also encode this same CDR3. The CDR3 here is CASSQGPSTDTQYF. The CDR3 DNA sequence: TGCGCCAGCAGCCAGGGGCCTAGCACAGATACGCAGTATTTT. The chain links TRBV5-1 to TRBJ2-3; weak D call: TRBD1 (6 bases). CDR1 SGHRS and CDR2 YFSETQ come from the germline V gene. The V and J ends lost 4 bases and 0 bases respectively, with 9 bases between them. The CDR3 sequence is 14 residues long.

In DNA form, the CDR3 reads TGTGCCAGCAGTGAGATGATGGGGGCTTTCTTT. This translates into CASSEMMGAFF. This chain connects TRBV2 to TRBJ1-1; unclear D gene. The germline gives CDR1 SNHLY, CDR2 FYNNEI. V shed 3 bases and J shed 11 bases, with 10 bases lying between them. This CDR3 has 11 residues.

V gene TRBV7-9 combines with J gene TRBJ2-1; a possible D gene is TRBD2 (5 bases). This CDR3 region has 18 residues. The germline V and J ends were trimmed by 4 bases and 5 bases, with 24 bases remaining between them. Germline assignment: CDR1 SEHNR and CDR2 FQNEAQ (reference sequence). CDR3 in DNA: TGTGCCAGCAGCTCTATACCTGCCTGGAGGCCGGGCCACAATGAGCAGTTCTTC. Translating gives CASSSIPAWRPGHNEQFF.

The chain is built from TRBV7-9 and TRBJ1-2; the D is unclear. CDR3 length: 16 amino acids. CDR1 and CDR2 (germline): SEHNR, FQNEAQ (reference sequence). The V and J ends lost 5 bases and 3 bases respectively, with 19 bases between them. CDR3 amino acids: CASSVGDTGSHYGYTF. The CDR3 region has the DNA TGTGCCAGCAGCGTAGGCGACACCGGGTCCCACTATGGCTACACCTTC.

In its sample, this clone was seen a few times. V usage is TRBV19 and J usage is TRBJ1-2; the D is unclear. The CDR3 covers 16 residues. CDR1 and CDR2 from the germline V gene are LNHDA and SQIVND (reference sequence). The ends were cut back, 4 bases at V and 2 bases at J, with 17 bases in the middle. The CDR3 spells CASSTSYRTANYGYTF. For the CDR3, the DNA is TGTGCCAGTAGTACATCGTACCGGACGGCGAACTATGGCTACACCTTC.

V gene TRBV6-5 combines with J gene TRBJ1-4; D call uncertain. CDR3 length: 15 amino acids. In germline, CDR1 is MNHEY, CDR2 SVGAGI. Trimming pared 4 bases from V and 8 bases from J, leaving 17 bases between. CDR3 sequence (DNA): TGTGCCAGCAGTTCCCTTCGGACTGTCGGCGAAAAACTGTTTTTT. This gives the protein CASSSLRTVGEKLFF.

This clone occurred once. The chain combines TRBV6-6 with TRBJ1-5; possibly TRBD1 for D (5 bases). Germline assignment: CDR1 MNHNY and CDR2 SVGAGI (reference sequence). CDR3 length: 15 amino acids. Between the trimmed V and J ends, which lost 6 bases and 2 bases, there was a span of 14 bases. CDR3: CASSQRPGGNQPQHF. The CDR3 DNA sequence: TGTGCCAGCAGCCAACGCCCGGGGGGCAATCAGCCCCAGCATTTT.

This rearrangement joins TRBV9 to TRBJ1-2; no clear D. Between the trimmed V and J ends, which lost 0 bases and 1 base, there was a span of 7 bases. CDR3 size: 14 residues. Germline lookup yields CDR1 SGDLS and CDR2 YYNGEE. The chain's CDR3 is CASSVGGNNYGYTF. DNA for the CDR3: TGTGCCAGCAGCGTAGGAGGGAATAACTATGGCTACACCTTC.

The chain couples TRBV5-1 to TRBJ2-7; perhaps D is TRBD1 or TRBD2 (5 bases each). The CDR3 totals 17 residues. The V gene's germline CDR1 is SGHRS and CDR2 YFSETQ. V shed 5 bases and J shed 5 bases, with 26 bases lying between them. CDR3 nucleotides: TGCGCCAGCAGTCCATCCCCGGGACGGGCCTTGCGAGACGAGCAGTACTTC. Residues: CASSPSPGRALRDEQYF. Using reference TRBV5-1 and TRBJ2-7 for the parts outside the CDR3, the full variable domain is KAGVTQTPRYLIKTRGQQVTLSCSPISGHRSVSWYQQTPGQGLQFLFEYFSETQRNKGNFPGRFSGRQFSNSRSEMNVSTLELGDSALYLCASSPSPGRALRDEQYFGPGTRLTVT.